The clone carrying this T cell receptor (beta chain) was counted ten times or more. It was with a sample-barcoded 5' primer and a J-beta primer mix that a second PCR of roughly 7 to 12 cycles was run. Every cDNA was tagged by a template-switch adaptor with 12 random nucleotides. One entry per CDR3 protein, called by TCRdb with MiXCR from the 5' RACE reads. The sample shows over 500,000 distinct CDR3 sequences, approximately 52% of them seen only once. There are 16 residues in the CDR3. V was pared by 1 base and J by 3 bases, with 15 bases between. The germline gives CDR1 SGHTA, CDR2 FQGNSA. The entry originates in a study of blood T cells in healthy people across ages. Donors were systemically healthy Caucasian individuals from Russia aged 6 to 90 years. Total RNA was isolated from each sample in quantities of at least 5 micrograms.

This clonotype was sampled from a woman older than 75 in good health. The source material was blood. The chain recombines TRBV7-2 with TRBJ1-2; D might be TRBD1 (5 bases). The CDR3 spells CASSLGGGFGHYGYTF. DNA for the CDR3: TGTGCCAGCAGCTTAGGCGGGGGGTTCGGGCACTATGGCTACACCTTC.